The rows below give T cell receptor beta chains drawn from one sample of a study of blood T cell repertoires in COVID-19. Generated by immunoSEQ multiplex PCR, the TCRdb table keeps only in-frame clones and is missing some. Of around 300,000 clones listed, 70% to 90% are singletons. Sequenced sample: PBMCs or T cells enriched from blood (not recorded which). Source of these receptors: a woman aged 25-40 years who had recovered from COVID-19. Each CDR3 is given with its conserved first and last residue. D genes are given only for firm matches. Size tells how often a clone was seen (once, few, many) or the class of an expanded clone, and some rows leave it out.

j_call: TRBJ2-3; v_call: TRBV7-2; d_call: NA; clone_size: NA; cdr3_length: 17; cdr3_aa: CASSLGLVGSGLDTQYF; cdr3_nt: TGTGCCAGCAGCTTAGGGCTTGTAGGGTCAGGGTTGGATACGCAGTATTTT
j_call: TRBJ1-1; v_call: TRBV24-1; d_call: NA; clone_size: NA; cdr3_length: 13; cdr3_aa: CATSEEGETEAFF; cdr3_nt: TGTGCCACCAGTGAAGAGGGGGAAACTGAAGCTTTCTTT
j_call: TRBJ2-5; v_call: TRBV24-1; d_call: NA; clone_size: NA; cdr3_length: 12; cdr3_aa: CATSDPGETQYF; cdr3_nt: TGTGCCACCAGTGACCCCGGGGAGACCCAGTACTTC
j_call: TRBJ2-5; v_call: TRBV28; d_call: TRBD2; clone_size: NA; cdr3_length: 17; cdr3_aa: CASSLRGGGTYQETQYF; cdr3_nt: TGTGCCAGCAGTTTACGGGGCGGGGGAACGTACCAAGAGACCCAGTACTTC
j_call: TRBJ2-5; v_call: TRBV7-8; d_call: NA; clone_size: NA; cdr3_length: 12; cdr3_aa: CASSVGWETQYF; cdr3_nt: TGTGCCAGCAGTGTGGGCTGGGAGACCCAGTACTTC
j_call: TRBJ1-2; v_call: TRBV7-9; d_call: NA; clone_size: NA; cdr3_length: 13; cdr3_aa: CASSSGQTYGYTF; cdr3_nt: TGTGCCAGCAGCTCAGGACAGACCTATGGCTACACCTTC
j_call: TRBJ2-1; v_call: TRBV14; d_call: NA; clone_size: NA; cdr3_length: 14; cdr3_aa: CASSQVTELNEQFF; cdr3_nt: TGTGCCAGCAGCCAAGTTACAGAGCTCAATGAGCAGTTCTTC
j_call: TRBJ2-1; v_call: TRBV28; d_call: NA; clone_size: NA; cdr3_length: 14; cdr3_aa: CASSGIGSYNEQFF; cdr3_nt: TGTGCCAGCAGCGGGATCGGATCTTACAATGAGCAGTTCTTC
j_call: TRBJ1-1; v_call: TRBV3-1/TRBV3-2; d_call: NA; clone_size: NA; cdr3_length: 14; cdr3_aa: CASRLRNLNTEAFF; cdr3_nt: TGTGCCAGCAGACTAAGGAACCTCAACACTGAAGCTTTCTTT
j_call: TRBJ2-7; v_call: TRBV19; d_call: NA; clone_size: NA; cdr3_length: 14; cdr3_aa: CASSQPGHIYEQYF; cdr3_nt: TGTGCCAGTAGTCAACCGGGACACATCTACGAGCAGTACTTC
j_call: TRBJ2-2; v_call: TRBV4-3; d_call: NA; clone_size: NA; cdr3_length: 18; cdr3_aa: CASSRRGVEEDNTGELFF; cdr3_nt: TGCGCCAGCAGCCGGAGGGGTGTCGAAGAGGACAACACCGGGGAGCTGTTTTTT
j_call: TRBJ1-1; v_call: TRBV30; d_call: NA; clone_size: NA; cdr3_length: 13; cdr3_aa: CAWRGSWNTEAFF; cdr3_nt: TGTGCCTGGAGGGGGAGTTGGAACACTGAAGCTTTCTTT
j_call: TRBJ1-1; v_call: TRBV5-1; d_call: NA; clone_size: NA; cdr3_length: 14; cdr3_aa: CASSWNRVDTEAFF; cdr3_nt: TGCGCCAGCAGCTGGAACAGGGTAGACACTGAAGCTTTCTTT
j_call: TRBJ2-1; v_call: TRBV3-1/TRBV3-2; d_call: TRBD2; clone_size: NA; cdr3_length: 16; cdr3_aa: CASSDYTTSGSNEQFF; cdr3_nt: TGTGCCAGCAGCGACTATACTACTAGCGGGAGCAATGAGCAGTTCTTC
j_call: TRBJ2-3; v_call: TRBV28; d_call: NA; clone_size: NA; cdr3_length: 13; cdr3_aa: CASTQGVRGTQYF; cdr3_nt: TGTGCCAGCACCCAAGGCGTCAGAGGTACGCAGTATTTT
j_call: TRBJ1-3; v_call: TRBV12-3/TRBV12-4; d_call: NA; clone_size: NA; cdr3_length: 12; cdr3_aa: CASARPGNTIYF; cdr3_nt: TGTGCCAGCGCCCGCCCGGGGAACACCATATATTTT
j_call: TRBJ1-2; v_call: TRBV6-2/TRBV6-3; d_call: TRBD1; clone_size: NA; cdr3_length: 16; cdr3_aa: CASSNPGQRANYGYTF; cdr3_nt: TGTGCCAGCAGTAACCCGGGACAGCGAGCTAACTATGGCTACACCTTC
j_call: TRBJ1-3; v_call: TRBV7-2; d_call: TRBD1; clone_size: NA; cdr3_length: 15; cdr3_aa: CASSFRDRAGNTIYF; cdr3_nt: TGTGCCAGCAGCTTCCGGGACAGGGCTGGAAACACCATATATTTT
j_call: TRBJ2-1; v_call: TRBV9; d_call: NA; clone_size: NA; cdr3_length: 17; cdr3_aa: CASSVAIETRINNEQFF; cdr3_nt: TGTGCCAGCAGCGTAGCTATTGAGACTAGGATAAACAATGAGCAGTTCTTC
j_call: TRBJ1-2; v_call: TRBV20-1; d_call: NA; clone_size: NA; cdr3_length: 12; cdr3_aa: CSASSGIYGYTF; cdr3_nt: TGCAGTGCTAGTTCAGGGATCTATGGCTACACCTTC
j_call: TRBJ1-6; v_call: TRBV3-1/TRBV3-2; d_call: NA; clone_size: NA; cdr3_length: 13; cdr3_aa: CASSQGYDSPLHF; cdr3_nt: TGTGCCAGCAGCCAAGGTTATGATTCACCCCTCCACTTT
j_call: TRBJ1-4; v_call: TRBV11-3; d_call: TRBD1; clone_size: NA; cdr3_length: 17; cdr3_aa: CASSPAGQGIISEKLFF; cdr3_nt: TGTGCCAGCAGCCCCGCCGGACAGGGCATAATCAGTGAAAAACTGTTTTTT
j_call: TRBJ1-3; v_call: TRBV5-1; d_call: NA; clone_size: NA; cdr3_length: 14; cdr3_aa: CASSLAGSGNTIYF; cdr3_nt: TGCGCCAGCAGCTTGGCGGGCTCTGGAAACACCATATATTTT
j_call: TRBJ2-3; v_call: TRBV19; d_call: TRBD2; clone_size: NA; cdr3_length: 14; cdr3_aa: CASKDGGGAKTQYF; cdr3_nt: TGTGCCAGTAAGGACGGCGGGGGGGCCAAGACGCAGTATTTT
j_call: TRBJ2-7; v_call: TRBV2; d_call: NA; clone_size: NA; cdr3_length: 14; cdr3_aa: CASSEGREAYEQYF; cdr3_nt: TGTGCCAGCAGTGAAGGCAGGGAAGCCTACGAGCAGTACTTC
j_call: TRBJ2-7; v_call: TRBV20-1; d_call: TRBD2; clone_size: NA; cdr3_length: 11; cdr3_aa: CSARGSGAPHF; cdr3_nt: TGCAGTGCTAGAGGTAGCGGGGCGCCGCACTTC
j_call: TRBJ1-1; v_call: TRBV5-1; d_call: NA; clone_size: few; cdr3_length: 14; cdr3_aa: CASSFTGKNTEAFF; cdr3_nt: TGCGCCAGCAGCTTTACAGGGAAGAACACTGAAGCTTTCTTT